A single T cell receptor beta chain is shown here with its context. As yet, its antigen is unknown. This sample stems from a study of cytomegalovirus exposure and HLA in healthy donors. Study results and limitations: Per published reports, the classifier diagnosed cytomegalovirus status with high specificity and sensitivity. Most TCR sequences were seen very rarely across donors, but some public TCRs occurred in many. According to the study, 160 or so TCR beta chains were cytomegalovirus-associated. The tendency of first-cohort TCR clusters to co-occur in the 90 to 150 validation repertoires emerged from a later analysis.

Looked up from germline, CDR1 is MGHRA and CDR2 is YSYEKL. This CDR3 has 18 residues. V lost 0 bases to trimming and J lost 0 bases, with 12 bases between them. Produced via immunoSEQ multiplex PCR; TCRdb's table is partial and in-frame only. The table lists 150,000 to 200,000 clones, approximately 81% of them singletons, with roughly a tenth in the top ten. This chain uses TRBV4-1 with TRBJ2-6, with D tentatively TRBD2 (5 bases). The sequence was obtained from a man under 40 in good health and CMV-seropositive. The sample consisted of PBMCs. The CDR3 loop is CASSQETAENSGANVLTF. As DNA, the CDR3 is TGCGCCAGCAGCCAAGAAACAGCGGAAAACTCTGGGGCCAACGTCCTGACTTTC.